A selection of T cell receptor beta chains follows, all from one sample in a study of post-analysis software for immune sequencing data. Using its own MiXCR run on the PCR reads, TCRdb lists one record per CDR3 protein. This table has about 680,000 distinct CDR3 sequences, around 60% appearing once. The sequenced material came from blood. The receptors come from a girl between 2 and 10 years old with multiple sclerosis. CDR3s include the opening cysteine and the closing phenylalanine or tryptophan. D genes are given only for firm matches. Not every row has a clone size; where given, it reads once, few, many or a size class.

j_gene: TRBJ1-1
d_gene: .
v_gene: TRBV3-1
abundance: .
CDR3nt: TGTGCCAGCAGCCAAGACCCCTTCGAAGCCCGGGGGGCTGAAGCTTTCTTT
CDR3aa: CASSQDPFEARGAEAFF

j_gene: TRBJ2-3
d_gene: TRBD2
v_gene: TRBV7-2
abundance: .
CDR3nt: TGTGCCAGCAGCTCGTCTAGCGGGAGGGCCCCAGATACGCAGTATTTT
CDR3aa: CASSSSSGRAPDTQYF

j_gene: TRBJ2-1
d_gene: .
v_gene: TRBV29-1
abundance: .
CDR3nt: TGCAGCGTGTTAAGGGTGAATGAGCAGTTCTTC
CDR3aa: CSVLRVNEQFF

j_gene: TRBJ1-4
d_gene: .
v_gene: TRBV29-1
abundance: few
CDR3nt: TGCAGCGTTGCGCTAGGAGGGCCTAATGAAAAACTGTTTTTT
CDR3aa: CSVALGGPNEKLFF

j_gene: TRBJ2-6
d_gene: .
v_gene: TRBV20-1
abundance: once
CDR3nt: TGCAGTGCCTCCCGCCCAGGGTCCGGGGCCAACGTCCTGACTTTC
CDR3aa: CSASRPGSGANVLTF

j_gene: TRBJ2-6
d_gene: .
v_gene: TRBV5-5
abundance: .
CDR3nt: TGTGCCAGCAGCTTGAGGGCATTGTCTGGGGCCAACGTCCTGACTTTC
CDR3aa: CASSLRALSGANVLTF

j_gene: TRBJ1-4
d_gene: .
v_gene: TRBV15
abundance: few
CDR3nt: TGTGCCACCAGCAGAGATACTTCACGGTTTAATGAAAAACTGTTTTTT
CDR3aa: CATSRDTSRFNEKLFF

j_gene: TRBJ1-1
d_gene: .
v_gene: TRBV5-1
abundance: .
CDR3nt: TGCGCCAGCAGCTTGGTTGTTGGGGGGAACACTGAAGCTTTCTTT
CDR3aa: CASSLVVGGNTEAFF

j_gene: TRBJ2-5
d_gene: TRBD2
v_gene: TRBV11-2
abundance: few
CDR3nt: TGTGCCAGCAGCTTAATATTAGCGGGGGTGGAGACCCAGTACTTC
CDR3aa: CASSLILAGVETQYF

j_gene: TRBJ1-4
d_gene: .
v_gene: TRBV5-1
abundance: .
CDR3nt: TGCGCCAGCAGCTTTGGGGAGGAAGGTGAAAAACTGTTTTTT
CDR3aa: CASSFGEEGEKLFF

j_gene: TRBJ1-4
d_gene: .
v_gene: TRBV7-9
abundance: .
CDR3nt: TGTGCCAGCAGCTTACGGGCTTTAGGTGCAACTAATGAAAAACGGTTTTTT
CDR3aa: CASSLRALGATNEKRFF

j_gene: TRBJ1-2
d_gene: .
v_gene: TRBV27
abundance: once
CDR3nt: TGTGCCGGCAGTTTGACGATTGCTTGGGTCAGAGGTGGATATGGCTACACCTTC
CDR3aa: CAGSLTIAWVRGGYGYTF

j_gene: TRBJ2-1
d_gene: .
v_gene: TRBV12-3/TRBV12-4
abundance: once
CDR3nt: TGTGCCAGCAGGTCCGGGACCCCCAATGAGCAGTTCTTC
CDR3aa: CASRSGTPNEQFF

j_gene: TRBJ2-1
d_gene: .
v_gene: TRBV5-1
abundance: .
CDR3nt: TGCGCCAGCAGCTGGGGACCGAGGGAGGAGCAGTTCTTC
CDR3aa: CASSWGPREEQFF

j_gene: TRBJ2-5
d_gene: .
v_gene: TRBV7-6
abundance: .
CDR3nt: TGTGCCAGCAGCCAGCAGGGGGGGAACCAAGAGACCCAGTACTTC
CDR3aa: CASSQQGGNQETQYF

j_gene: TRBJ2-2
d_gene: .
v_gene: TRBV25-1
abundance: .
CDR3nt: TGTGCCAGCAGTGAAAGGGACAAGCCGGGGCTGTTTTTT
CDR3aa: CASSERDKPGLFF

j_gene: TRBJ2-3
d_gene: .
v_gene: TRBV4-1
abundance: .
CDR3nt: TGCGCCAGCAGCCAAGGCAGCGGGCGGATGGTCGATACGCAGTATTTT
CDR3aa: CASSQGSGRMVDTQYF

j_gene: TRBJ2-5
d_gene: TRBD2
v_gene: TRBV7-7
abundance: few
CDR3nt: TGTGCTAGCAGCCGGACTAGCGGGGTTCTCGGGACCCAGTACTTC
CDR3aa: CASSRTSGVLGTQYF

j_gene: TRBJ1-2
d_gene: .
v_gene: TRBV11-2
abundance: .
CDR3nt: TGTGCCAGCAGCTTAGATACAGGGTTGGGTGGCTACACCTTC
CDR3aa: CASSLDTGLGGYTF

j_gene: TRBJ1-1
d_gene: .
v_gene: TRBV5-1
abundance: .
CDR3nt: TGCGCCAGCAGCTTGGATGGGCGGAAAAACACTGAAGCTTTCTTT
CDR3aa: CASSLDGRKNTEAFF

j_gene: TRBJ1-1
d_gene: .
v_gene: TRBV6-2/TRBV6-3
abundance: .
CDR3nt: TGTGCCACGCGACAGATCACTGAAGCTTTCTTT
CDR3aa: CATRQITEAFF

j_gene: TRBJ2-7
d_gene: TRBD1
v_gene: TRBV29-1
abundance: .
CDR3nt: TGCAGCGGACAGGGGTGTGAATCCTACGAGCAGTACTTC
CDR3aa: CSGQGCESYEQYF

j_gene: TRBJ2-3
d_gene: TRBD2
v_gene: TRBV6-6
abundance: .
CDR3nt: TGTGTCAGCAAGACCGAACTAGCGGCTAGCACAGATACGCAGTATTTT
CDR3aa: CVSKTELAASTDTQYF

j_gene: TRBJ2-4
d_gene: .
v_gene: TRBV20-1
abundance: .
CDR3nt: TGCAGTGTTCCCGTAGGGGCCAAAAACATTCAGTACTTC
CDR3aa: CSVPVGAKNIQYF

j_gene: TRBJ2-5
d_gene: .
v_gene: TRBV20-1
abundance: few
CDR3nt: TGCAGTGCTAGAGTGGGGGAACAAGAGACCCAGTACTTC
CDR3aa: CSARVGEQETQYF

j_gene: TRBJ1-2
d_gene: .
v_gene: TRBV20-1
abundance: .
CDR3nt: TGCAGTGCTAGAGACGAAGGTGAAGGACGGAGAGATGGCTACACCTTC
CDR3aa: CSARDEGEGRRDGYTF

j_gene: TRBJ1-5
d_gene: .
v_gene: TRBV20-1
abundance: once
CDR3nt: TGCAGTGCTAGGGACAACCGATATAGCAATCAGCCTCAGCATTTT
CDR3aa: CSARDNRYSNQPQHF

j_gene: TRBJ2-1
d_gene: TRBD2
v_gene: TRBV5-1
abundance: .
CDR3nt: TGCGCCAGCAGCTTGGCCGGGACTAGCGGGGGGCCTTACAATGAGCAGTTCTTC
CDR3aa: CASSLAGTSGGPYNEQFF

j_gene: TRBJ2-3
d_gene: .
v_gene: TRBV6-5
abundance: .
CDR3nt: TGTGCCAGCAGTTATCTAGGCCTCAACCAAGATACGCAGTATTTT
CDR3aa: CASSYLGLNQDTQYF

j_gene: TRBJ2-5
d_gene: TRBD1
v_gene: TRBV29-1
abundance: .
CDR3nt: TGCAGCGTTACTCCCGGGACAGCGCAAGAGACCCAGTACTTC
CDR3aa: CSVTPGTAQETQYF

j_gene: TRBJ2-5
d_gene: .
v_gene: TRBV10-3
abundance: .
CDR3nt: TGTGCCATCAGTGAGCCGGACGGAGCCCAAGAGACCCAGTACTTC
CDR3aa: CAISEPDGAQETQYF

j_gene: TRBJ2-3
d_gene: TRBD1
v_gene: TRBV7-2
abundance: few
CDR3nt: TGTGCCAGCAGCTCCTCGGGACAGGGGACAGATACGCAGTATTTT
CDR3aa: CASSSSGQGTDTQYF

j_gene: TRBJ2-7
d_gene: TRBD2
v_gene: TRBV6-5
abundance: few
CDR3nt: TGTGCCAGTGCTAGCGGGCCCTACGAGCAGTACTTC
CDR3aa: CASASGPYEQYF

j_gene: TRBJ2-7
d_gene: .
v_gene: TRBV27
abundance: .
CDR3nt: TGTGCCAGCAGTTTAAAGTACTCCTACGAGCAGTACTTC
CDR3aa: CASSLKYSYEQYF

j_gene: TRBJ2-7
d_gene: .
v_gene: TRBV4-1
abundance: .
CDR3nt: TGCGCCAGCAGCCCTGGGGAATACGAGCAGTACTTC
CDR3aa: CASSPGEYEQYF

j_gene: TRBJ1-2
d_gene: .
v_gene: TRBV29-1
abundance: few
CDR3nt: TGCAGCGTTGTTGATTGGGGGGCGGCCTATGGCTACACCTTC
CDR3aa: CSVVDWGAAYGYTF

j_gene: TRBJ2-3
d_gene: .
v_gene: TRBV29-1
abundance: many
CDR3nt: TGCAGCGTTGAAGTGGGGCGCTTGTCAGATACGCAGTATTTT
CDR3aa: CSVEVGRLSDTQYF

j_gene: TRBJ2-1
d_gene: .
v_gene: TRBV20-1
abundance: .
CDR3nt: TGCAGTGCTAGCCTGACAGGCAATGAGCAGTTCTTC
CDR3aa: CSASLTGNEQFF

j_gene: TRBJ1-2
d_gene: .
v_gene: TRBV7-9
abundance: .
CDR3nt: TGTGCCAGCAGCTTAGAAAGGGGTTCTAACTATGGCTACACCTTC
CDR3aa: CASSLERGSNYGYTF

j_gene: TRBJ2-1
d_gene: TRBD2
v_gene: TRBV7-2
abundance: .
CDR3nt: TGTGCCAGCAACTTGGGGGGGAACAATGAGCAGTTCTTC
CDR3aa: CASNLGGNNEQFF